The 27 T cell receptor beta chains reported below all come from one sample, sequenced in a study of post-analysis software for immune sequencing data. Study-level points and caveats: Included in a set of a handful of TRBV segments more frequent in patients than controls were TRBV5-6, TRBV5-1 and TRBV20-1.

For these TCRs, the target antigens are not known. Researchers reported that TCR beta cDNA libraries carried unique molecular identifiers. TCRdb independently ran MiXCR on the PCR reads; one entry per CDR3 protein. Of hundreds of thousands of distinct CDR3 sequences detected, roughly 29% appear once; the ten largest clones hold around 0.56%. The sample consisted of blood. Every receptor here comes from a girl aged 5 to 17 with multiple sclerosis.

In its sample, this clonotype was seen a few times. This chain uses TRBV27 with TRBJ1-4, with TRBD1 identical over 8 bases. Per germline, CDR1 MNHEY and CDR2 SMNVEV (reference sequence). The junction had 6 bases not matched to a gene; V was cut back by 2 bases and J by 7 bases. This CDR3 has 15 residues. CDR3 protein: CASSLVPDRVEKLFF. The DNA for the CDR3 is TGTGCCAGCAGTTTAGTCCCGGACAGGGTTGAAAAACTGTTTTTT.

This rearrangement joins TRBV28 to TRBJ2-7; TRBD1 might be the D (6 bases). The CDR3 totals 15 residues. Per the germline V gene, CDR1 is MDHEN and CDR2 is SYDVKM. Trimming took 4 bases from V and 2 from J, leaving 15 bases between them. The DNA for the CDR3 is TGTGCCAGCAGTTCGCCCGGGACATCCCCCTACGAGCAGTACTTC. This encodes CASSSPGTSPYEQYF.

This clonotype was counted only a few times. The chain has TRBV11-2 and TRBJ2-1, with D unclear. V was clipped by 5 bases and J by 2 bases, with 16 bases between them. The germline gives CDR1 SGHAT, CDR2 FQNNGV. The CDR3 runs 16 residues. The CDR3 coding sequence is TGTGCCAGCAGCAAGATTGCCGGGTCCCCCTACAATGAGCAGTTCTTC. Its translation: CASSKIAGSPYNEQFF.

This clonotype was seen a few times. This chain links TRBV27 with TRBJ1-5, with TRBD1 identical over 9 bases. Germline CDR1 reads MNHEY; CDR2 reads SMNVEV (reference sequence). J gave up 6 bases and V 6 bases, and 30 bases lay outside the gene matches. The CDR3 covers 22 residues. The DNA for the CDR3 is TGTGCCAGCAGCCGTTATGGGATTCTCGGGACAGGGCCCGAACCTCATGGTCAGCCCCAGCATTTT. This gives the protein CASSRYGILGTGPEPHGQPQHF.

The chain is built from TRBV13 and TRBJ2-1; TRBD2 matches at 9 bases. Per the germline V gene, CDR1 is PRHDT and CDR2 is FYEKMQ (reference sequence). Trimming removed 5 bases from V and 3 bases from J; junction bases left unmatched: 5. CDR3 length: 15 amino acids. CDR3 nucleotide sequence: TGTGCCAGCAGCGCCCCGACTAGCGGCTACAATGAGCAGTTCTTC. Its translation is CASSAPTSGYNEQFF. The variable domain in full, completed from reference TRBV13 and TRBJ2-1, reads AAGVIQSPRHLIKEKRETATLKCYPIPRHDTVYWYQQGPGQDPQFLISFYEKMQSDKGSIPDRFSAQQFSDYHSELNMSSLELGDSALYFCASSAPTSGYNEQFFGPGTRLTVL.

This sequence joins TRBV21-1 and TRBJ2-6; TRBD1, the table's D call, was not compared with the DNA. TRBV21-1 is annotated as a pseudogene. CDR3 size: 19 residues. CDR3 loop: CASRGGKVWIYSGANVLTF. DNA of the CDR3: TGTGCCAGCAGAGGGGGGAAGGTTTGGATATACTCTGGGGCCAACGTCCTGACTTTC.

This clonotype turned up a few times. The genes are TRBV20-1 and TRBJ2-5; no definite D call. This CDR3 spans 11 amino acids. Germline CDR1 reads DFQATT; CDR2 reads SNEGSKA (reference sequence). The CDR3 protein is CRGEQQETQYF. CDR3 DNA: TGCAGGGGTGAGCAGCAAGAGACCCAGTACTTC.

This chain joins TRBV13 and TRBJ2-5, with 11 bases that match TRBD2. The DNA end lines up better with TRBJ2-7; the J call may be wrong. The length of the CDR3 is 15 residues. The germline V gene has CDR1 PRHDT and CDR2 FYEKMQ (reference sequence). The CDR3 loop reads CASSLSPSGGYEQYF. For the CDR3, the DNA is TGTGCCAGCAGCTTAAGTCCTAGCGGGGGGTACGAGCAGTACTTC.

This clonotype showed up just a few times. The CDR3 here is CSAGTEIMFF. CDR3 DNA sequence: TGCAGCGCCGGAACGGAAATAATGTTTTTT. The chain is built from TRBV29-1 and TRBJ1-4; no firm D call. Trimming cost V 7 bases and J 15 bases, with 15 bases left between them. This CDR3 region has 10 residues. In germline, CDR1 is SQVTM, CDR2 ANQGSEA.

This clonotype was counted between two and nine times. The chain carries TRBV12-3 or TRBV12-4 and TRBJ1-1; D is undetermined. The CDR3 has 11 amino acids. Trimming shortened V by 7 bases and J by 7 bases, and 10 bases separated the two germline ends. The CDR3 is CASTQGGEAFF. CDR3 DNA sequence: TGTGCCAGCACCCAAGGAGGTGAAGCTTTCTTT.

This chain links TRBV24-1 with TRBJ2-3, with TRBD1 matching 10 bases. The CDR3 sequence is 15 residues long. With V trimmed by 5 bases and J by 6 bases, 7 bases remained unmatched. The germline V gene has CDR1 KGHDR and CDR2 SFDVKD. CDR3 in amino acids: CATSGPGQGLDTQYF. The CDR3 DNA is TGTGCCACCAGTGGACCGGGACAGGGGCTGGATACGCAGTATTTT.

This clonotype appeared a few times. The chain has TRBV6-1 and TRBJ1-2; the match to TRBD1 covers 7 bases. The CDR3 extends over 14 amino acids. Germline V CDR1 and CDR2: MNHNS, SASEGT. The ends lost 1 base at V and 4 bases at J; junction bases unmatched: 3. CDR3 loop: CASSEGGQPYGYTF. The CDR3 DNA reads TGTGCCAGCAGTGAAGGGGGACAGCCCTATGGCTACACCTTC.

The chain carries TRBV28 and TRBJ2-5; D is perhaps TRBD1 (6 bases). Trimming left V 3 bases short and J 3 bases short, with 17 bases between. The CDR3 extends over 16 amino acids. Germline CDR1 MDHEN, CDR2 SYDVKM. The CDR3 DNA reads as TGTGCCAGCAGTTTTTCTCTTTCCCCAGGGGAAGAGACCCAGTACTTC. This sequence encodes CASSFSLSPGEETQYF.

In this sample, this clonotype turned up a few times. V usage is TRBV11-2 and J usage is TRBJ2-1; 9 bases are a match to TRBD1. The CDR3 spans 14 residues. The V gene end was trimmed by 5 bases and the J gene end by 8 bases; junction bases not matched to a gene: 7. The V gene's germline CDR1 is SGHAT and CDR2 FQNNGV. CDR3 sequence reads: CASSKDRGGHEQFF. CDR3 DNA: TGTGCCAGCAGCAAGGACAGGGGAGGCCATGAGCAGTTCTTC.

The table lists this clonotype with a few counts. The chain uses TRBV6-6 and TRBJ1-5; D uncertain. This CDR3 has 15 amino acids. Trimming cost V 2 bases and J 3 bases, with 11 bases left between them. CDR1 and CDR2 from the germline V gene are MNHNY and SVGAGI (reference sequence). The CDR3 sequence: CASSYHLGPNQPQHF. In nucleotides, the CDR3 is TGTGCCAGCAGTTACCATTTAGGACCCAATCAGCCCCAGCATTTT.

The DNA for the CDR3 is TGCAGTGCTAGCCCAGGGTCCAGGCGGGGGGTGGATGAGCAGTTCTTC. Amino acid sequence: CSASPGSRRGVDEQFF. The gene calls are TRBV20-1 and TRBJ2-1; 8 positions agree with TRBD2. Trimming cost V 3 bases and J 8 bases; bases outside gene matches: 15. The CDR3 loop spans 16 amino acids. Per germline, CDR1 DFQATT and CDR2 SNEGSKA (reference sequence).

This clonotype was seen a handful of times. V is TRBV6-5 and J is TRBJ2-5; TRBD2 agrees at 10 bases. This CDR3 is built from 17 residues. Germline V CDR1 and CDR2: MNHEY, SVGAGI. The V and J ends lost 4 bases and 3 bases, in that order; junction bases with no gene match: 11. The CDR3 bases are TGTGCCAGCAGTTTTCGGACTAGCGGCCGATCAAAAGAGACCCAGTACTTC. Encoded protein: CASSFRTSGRSKETQYF.

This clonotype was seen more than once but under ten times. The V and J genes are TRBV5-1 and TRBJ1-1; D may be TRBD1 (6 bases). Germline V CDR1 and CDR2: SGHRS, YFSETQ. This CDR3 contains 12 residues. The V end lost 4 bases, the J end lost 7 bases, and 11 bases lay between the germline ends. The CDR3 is CASSGGQFEAFF. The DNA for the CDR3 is TGCGCCAGCAGCGGCGGACAGTTTGAAGCTTTCTTT.

In nucleotides, the CDR3 is TGTGCCAGCAGCTCTGTATCCGGGACTAGCCTCCCAGATACGCAGTATTTT. Translation: CASSSVSGTSLPDTQYF. The chain employs TRBV7-2 and TRBJ2-3; TRBD2 agrees at 9 bases. The CDR3 runs 17 residues. Germline CDR1 reads SGHTA; CDR2 reads FQGNSA. J lost 4 bases, V lost 4 bases, and 12 bases had no gene match.

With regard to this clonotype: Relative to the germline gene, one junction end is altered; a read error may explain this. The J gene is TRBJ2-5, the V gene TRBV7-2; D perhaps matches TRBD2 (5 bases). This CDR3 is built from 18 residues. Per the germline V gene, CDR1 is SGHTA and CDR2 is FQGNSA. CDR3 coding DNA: TGTGTCAGCAGCTTAACGGCTTCTCTGCCCCGGGGTCAAGAGACCCAGTACTTC. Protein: CVSSLTASLPRGQETQYF.

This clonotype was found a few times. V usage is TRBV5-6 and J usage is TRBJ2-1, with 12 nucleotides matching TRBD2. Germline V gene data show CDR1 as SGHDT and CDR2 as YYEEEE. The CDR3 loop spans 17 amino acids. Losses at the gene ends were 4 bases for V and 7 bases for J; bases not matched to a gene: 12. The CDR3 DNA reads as TGTGCCAGCAGCGGTCCTAGCGGGGGGGCCTTTGGGAATGAGCAGTTCTTC. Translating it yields CASSGPSGGAFGNEQFF.

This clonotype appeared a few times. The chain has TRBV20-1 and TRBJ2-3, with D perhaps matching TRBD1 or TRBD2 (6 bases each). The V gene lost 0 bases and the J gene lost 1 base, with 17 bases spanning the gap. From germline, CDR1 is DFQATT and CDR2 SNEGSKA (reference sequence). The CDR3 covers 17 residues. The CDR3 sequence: CSARDFRSGAGTDTQYF. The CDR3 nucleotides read TGCAGTGCTAGAGATTTTAGATCGGGGGCGGGCACAGATACGCAGTATTTT.

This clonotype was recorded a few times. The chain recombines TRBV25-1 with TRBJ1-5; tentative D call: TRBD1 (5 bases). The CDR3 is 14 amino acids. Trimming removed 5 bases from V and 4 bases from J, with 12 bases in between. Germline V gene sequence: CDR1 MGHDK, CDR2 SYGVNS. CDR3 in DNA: TGTGCCAGCAGTCCTATTGGGGGGAATCAGCCCCAGCATTTT. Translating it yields CASSPIGGNQPQHF.

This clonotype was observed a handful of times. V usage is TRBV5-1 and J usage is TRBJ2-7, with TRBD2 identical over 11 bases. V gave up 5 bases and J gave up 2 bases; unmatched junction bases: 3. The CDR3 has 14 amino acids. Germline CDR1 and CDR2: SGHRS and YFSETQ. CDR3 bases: TGCGCCAGCAGGACTAGCGGGGCCCCCTACGAGCAGTACTTC. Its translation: CASRTSGAPYEQYF.

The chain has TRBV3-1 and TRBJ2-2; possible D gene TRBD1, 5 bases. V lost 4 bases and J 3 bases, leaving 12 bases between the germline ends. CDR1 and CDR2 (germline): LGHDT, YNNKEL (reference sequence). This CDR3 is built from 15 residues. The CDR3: CASSPTGRHTGELFF. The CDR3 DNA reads TGTGCCAGCAGCCCCACAGGTCGCCACACCGGGGAGCTGTTTTTT.

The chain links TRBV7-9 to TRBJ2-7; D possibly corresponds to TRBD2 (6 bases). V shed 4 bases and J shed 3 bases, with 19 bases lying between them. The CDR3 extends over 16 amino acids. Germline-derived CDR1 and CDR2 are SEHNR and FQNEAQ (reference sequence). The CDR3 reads CASSSLKRAGSYEQYF. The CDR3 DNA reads TGTGCCAGCAGCTCCTTAAAACGGGCCGGGAGCTACGAGCAGTACTTC.

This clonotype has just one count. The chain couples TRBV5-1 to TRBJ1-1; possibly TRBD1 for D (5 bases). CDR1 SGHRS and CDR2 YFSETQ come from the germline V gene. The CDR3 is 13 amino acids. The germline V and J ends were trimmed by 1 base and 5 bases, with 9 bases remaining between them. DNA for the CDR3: TGCGCCAGCAGCTTGATGGAGGGGACTGAAGCTTTCTTT. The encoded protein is CASSLMEGTEAFF. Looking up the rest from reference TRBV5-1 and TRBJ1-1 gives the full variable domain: KAGVTQTPRYLIKTRGQQVTLSCSPISGHRSVSWYQQTPGQGLQFLFEYFSETQRNKGNFPGRFSGRQFSNSRSEMNVSTLELGDSALYLCASSLMEGTEAFFGQGTRLTVV.